These 19 T cell receptor beta chains share one sample of origin, sequenced in a study of control samples from healthy donors and cancer patients. TCRdb's table, derived via immunoSEQ multiplex PCR, lists solely in-frame clones and lacks some. Of 93,000 or so clones listed, around 89% were seen once; the top ten hold under 20%. Sequenced material: PBMCs. The receptors derive from a man aged 55 to 70 with lung cancer.

The V and J genes are TRBV19 and TRBJ1-2; 9 bases match TRBD1. The CDR3 is made up of 15 amino acids. After removal of 4 bases from V and 4 bases from J, the junction contained 7 bases not matched to a gene. Germline V gene lookup returns CDR1 LNHDA and CDR2 SQIVND (reference sequence). DNA of the CDR3: TGTGCCAGTAGTACCCCAGACAGGGGGGCCTATGGCTACACCTTC. Translated, it gives CASSTPDRGAYGYTF.

This chain joins TRBV30 and TRBJ1-4; tentative D call: TRBD1 (5 bases). V was shortened by 3 bases and J by 3 bases, with 8 bases between the two germline ends. From germline, CDR1 is GTSNPN and CDR2 SVGIG (reference sequence). The CDR3 contains 13 residues. CDR3 coding DNA: TGTGCCTGGAGGACAGATTCTAATGAAAAACTGTTTTTT. Amino acid sequence: CAWRTDSNEKLFF.

The chain recombines TRBV7-2 with TRBJ1-3; tentatively, D is TRBD1 (6 bases). The CDR3 loop spans 14 amino acids. The germline gives CDR1 SGHTA, CDR2 FQGNSA. Between the trimmed V and J ends, which lost 6 bases and 3 bases, there was a span of 12 bases. The CDR3 nucleotides are TGTGCCAGCAGGGTCAGGGGAGGTGGAAACACCATATATTTT. This encodes CASRVRGGGNTIYF.

J is TRBJ2-1 and V is TRBV12-3 or TRBV12-4, with a weak D call TRBD2 (6 bases). Trimming stripped 7 bases from V and 7 bases from J, with 11 bases between. CDR3 length equals 12 residues. The CDR3 nucleotides read TGTGCCAGCACCTTTGCGGGGAATGAGCAGTTCTTC. Amino acids: CASTFAGNEQFF.

The chain joins TRBV10-3 to TRBJ2-2; TRBD2 matches 9 bases. This CDR3 is 17 amino acids long. The V gene end was trimmed by 8 bases and the J gene end by 6 bases; junction bases not matched to a gene: 16. Germline CDR1 is ENHRY and CDR2 is SYGVKD. The chain's CDR3 is CAIRAGVASGDPGELFF. The CDR3 DNA reads TGTGCCATCCGGGCAGGTGTGGCTAGCGGGGACCCCGGGGAGCTGTTTTTT.

The rearrangement uses TRBV30 and TRBJ2-6; D remains ambiguous. The ends were cut back, 4 bases at V and 0 bases at J, with 4 bases in the middle. Germline CDR1 reads GTSNPN; CDR2 reads SVGIG (reference sequence). The length of the CDR3 is 13 residues. In DNA form, the CDR3 reads TGTGCCTGGACGCTCTCTGGGGCCAACGTCCTGACTTTC. Translation gives CAWTLSGANVLTF. The full variable domain, completed using reference TRBV30 and TRBJ2-6, is SQTIHQWPATLVQPVGSPLSLECTVEGTSNPNLYWYRQAAGRGLQLLFYSVGIGQISSEVPQNLSASRPQDRQFILSSKKLLLSDSGFYLCAWTLSGANVLTFGAGSRLTVL.

This chain links TRBV11-3 with TRBJ2-1; D call uncertain. This CDR3 region has 12 residues. Between the trimmed V and J ends, which lost 1 base and 9 bases, there was a span of 7 bases. Per the germline V gene, CDR1 is SGHNT and CDR2 is YENEEA. DNA of the CDR3: TGTGCCAGCAGCTTAGGGGTCGGTGAGCAGTTCTTC. Amino acids: CASSLGVGEQFF.

V usage is TRBV14 and J usage is TRBJ2-5; 10 nucleotides match TRBD2. V shed 0 bases and J 6 bases; nucleotides not matched to a gene: 10. Germline lookup yields CDR1 SGHDN and CDR2 FVKESK. The CDR3 loop spans 17 amino acids. DNA of the CDR3: TGTGCCAGCAGCCAAGAGGCAGGGCTAGCGGGGGTAAAGACCCAGTACTTC. Protein product: CASSQEAGLAGVKTQYF.

This clone was detected once. This chain uses TRBV6-5 with TRBJ1-2, with D possibly TRBD1 on 5 matching bases. The CDR3 totals 14 residues. Germline-derived CDR1 and CDR2 are MNHEY and SVGAGI. With 2 bases removed from V and 4 bases from J, the gap between germline ends came to 11 bases. DNA for the CDR3: TGTGCCAGCAGTTACCAGGGATCCCTCTATGGCTACACCTTC. Translation: CASSYQGSLYGYTF.

The rearrangement uses TRBV14 and TRBJ1-5; D unresolved. Germline V gives CDR1 SGHDN, CDR2 FVKESK. The ends were cut back, 0 bases at V and 3 bases at J, with 15 bases in the middle. The CDR3 has 17 amino acids. Here the CDR3 reads CASSQDGRVRDNQPQHF. The CDR3 bases are TGTGCCAGCAGCCAAGATGGGCGGGTTCGAGACAATCAGCCCCAGCATTTT.

The V call is TRBV6-1, the J call TRBJ2-3; no definite D call. CDR3 length: 11 amino acids. Trimming left V 3 bases short and J 4 bases short, with 2 bases between. Germline-derived CDR1 and CDR2 are MNHNS and SASEGT. CDR3: CASSEADTQYF. The DNA for the CDR3 is TGTGCCAGCAGTGAGGCAGATACGCAGTATTTT.

This chain uses TRBV6-1 with TRBJ2-3, with 9 bases that match TRBD1. The CDR3 is 15 residues long. The V gene's germline CDR1 is MNHNS and CDR2 SASEGT. The ends lost 1 base at V and 3 bases at J; junction bases unmatched: 2. The CDR3 DNA reads as TGTGCCAGCAGTGAAGGGACAGGGGAAACAGATACGCAGTATTTT. Translation: CASSEGTGETDTQYF.

The V gene is TRBV1, the J gene TRBJ1-4. TRBV1 is assigned pseudogene status. The CDR3 sequence is 12 residues long. CDR3 nucleotides: TGCACCAGCAGCCAAGGCGGCGAAAAACTGTTTTTT. Protein sequence: CTSSQGGEKLFF.

V and J are TRBV7-2 and TRBJ1-6; no firm D call. Trimming pared 6 bases from V and 10 bases from J, leaving 16 bases between. Germline V gene sequence: CDR1 SGHTA, CDR2 FQGNSA. The CDR3 has 14 amino acids. The CDR3 DNA reads TGTGCCAGCAGTTATAGGGATTCGGTATCACCCCTCCACTTT. Translating gives CASSYRDSVSPLHF.

The chain couples TRBV2 to TRBJ1-5, with D hard to call. CDR1 is SNHLY, CDR2 FYNNEI, per germline. With 2 bases removed from V and 5 bases from J, the gap between germline ends came to 10 bases. The CDR3 is 14 amino acids. CDR3 loop: CASSERGRDQPQHF. The CDR3 bases are TGTGCCAGCAGTGAACGGGGAAGGGATCAGCCCCAGCATTTT. Full variable domain (remainder filled in from reference TRBV2 and TRBJ1-5): EPEVTQTPSHQVTQMGQEVILRCVPISNHLYFYWYRQILGQKVEFLVSFYNNEISEKSEIFDDQFSVERPDGSNFTLKIRSTKLEDSAMYFCASSERGRDQPQHFGDGTRLSIL.

The chain is built from TRBV5-1 and TRBJ2-3; no clear D. Germline values: CDR1 SGHRS, CDR2 YFSETQ. The CDR3 length is 12 residues. The V gene lost 6 bases and the J gene lost 3 bases, with 8 bases spanning the gap. The CDR3 region has the DNA TGCGCCAGCAACTCGAGGACAGATACGCAGTATTTT. It yields the protein CASNSRTDTQYF. Based on the CDR3 plus reference TRBV5-1 and TRBJ2-3, the full variable domain is KAGVTQTPRYLIKTRGQQVTLSCSPISGHRSVSWYQQTPGQGLQFLFEYFSETQRNKGNFPGRFSGRQFSNSRSEMNVSTLELGDSALYLCASNSRTDTQYFGPGTRLTVL.

This clone was found once. In nucleotides, the CDR3 is TGTGCCAGTAGTATTTCGGGCCTCAATCAGAACACTGAAGCTTTCTTT. Encoded protein: CASSISGLNQNTEAFF. This chain links TRBV19 with TRBJ1-1; no clear D. Germline values: CDR1 LNHDA, CDR2 SQIVND (reference sequence). V was shortened by 3 bases and J by 1 base, with 15 bases between the two germline ends. The CDR3 sequence is 16 residues long.

The chain is built from TRBV3-1 (or the pseudogene TRBV3-2) and TRBJ2-1, with a possible D match to TRBD2 (5 bases). Germline CDR1 reads LGHDT; CDR2 reads YNNKEL (reference sequence). The CDR3 is 15 residues long. Trimming stripped 4 bases from V and 3 bases from J, with 13 bases between. The CDR3 nucleotides are TGTGCCAGCAGCCTCGCGGGCCTTATCTACAATGAGCAGTTCTTC. Its translation is CASSLAGLIYNEQFF.

This clone was recorded a few times. This chain connects TRBV6-5 to TRBJ2-1, with 12 bases lining up with TRBD2. From germline, CDR1 is MNHEY and CDR2 SVGAGI. The J segment lost 6 bases and the V segment lost 6 bases, leaving 6 bases of the junction unmatched. There are 15 residues in the CDR3. CDR3 nucleotides: TGTGCCAGCAGCCAACTAGCGGGGGGCCTCAATGAGCAGTTCTTC. Translating it yields CASSQLAGGLNEQFF.